This TCR beta chain comes out of a study of molecular identifiers for immune sequencing clone quantification. Trimming took off 1 base at V and 3 bases at J, with 7 bases between the two ends. The CDR3 length is 13 residues. Per germline, CDR1 LGHNA and CDR2 YSLEER. TCRdb re-called the PCR reads through MiXCR, storing one row per CDR3 protein. The sample yields nearly 55,000 distinct CDR3 sequences, roughly 36% seen once. The sequence was collected from a human donor in good health. Some libraries in this study had Jurkat cell RNA spiked in. This chain uses TRBV4-3 with TRBJ2-7; D remains ambiguous. Sequenced material: naive CD8+ T cells from blood, with Jurkat cell RNA spiked in. As for subset: FACS-sorted CD8+CD4-CCR7+CD45RA+ naive T cells. The CDR3 region has the DNA TGCGCCAGCAGCCAAGGGCTCAGCTACGAGCAGTACTTC. The encoded protein is CASSQGLSYEQYF.